This TCR beta chain was recovered during a study of Graves' ophthalmopathy and Graves' hyperthyroidism. Amplification targeted the TCR beta CDR3 regions, with RNA transcripts as the source material. The first-round RT-PCR employed HTBI primers together with the Qiagen OneStep RT-PCR kit. A multiplex PCR was then performed as the second round. TCRdb recomputed calls from the multiplex PCR reads with MiXCR, one row per CDR3 protein. The sample records roughly 300,000 distinct CDR3 sequences, 17% being singletons. Study-level points and caveats: Blood repertoires reportedly contained most expanded thyroid clonotypes above 0.001 frequency.

Ophthalmopathy in the donors was of moderate-to-severe activity, with CAS ≥3, NOSPECS ≥4 and duration under 3 months. Pregnant or lactating patients and those with other autoimmune diseases or uncontrolled infections were excluded. From fresh peripheral blood, over 9 ml in volume, the PBMCs were obtained. This clonotype occurred many times. The target antigen is unknown. Sequencing was done on a sample of peripheral blood. This clonotype originated in an adult man with Graves' ophthalmopathy.

CDR3 nucleotide sequence: TGTGCCAGCAGTTACAGAGTAAGGGATCGCTTGGAGACTGAAGCTTTCTTT. Its translation: CASSYRVRDRLETEAFF. The chain is built from TRBV6-2 or TRBV6-3 and TRBJ1-1; D is ambiguous. Germline V gene sequence: CDR1 MNHEY, CDR2 SVGEGT. The V end lost 2 bases, the J end lost 5 bases, and 21 bases lay between the germline ends. The CDR3 runs 17 residues.